The entry below gives a single T cell receptor beta chain sequence along with its context. It has no known antigen specificity. No much larger clonotype is one base removed from it; base qualities were not supplied. The data were taken from a study of blood T cell repertoires in COVID-19 (dated by TCRdb to about 2020). With regard to the full study: The collaborator samples originated in the United States, Italy and Spain and spanned the acute and convalescent phases of COVID-19. The prospective study material was composed of cDNA or gDNA derived from T cells, B-cell-depleted T cells, or PBMCs. Subjects who had been exposed to COVID-19, were actively infected with it, or had recovered from it provided the deeply sampled blood TCRbeta repertoires that made up the dataset. The repertoires were released in a freely available public database intended as a resource for research on the immune response to SARS-CoV-2. Samples were obtained from the ongoing ImmuneRACE study (first 160 participants) and from about 1,300 subjects provided by 6 global collaborators. The sample metadata nearly always contained a de-identified subject ID, COVID-19 status, age in years and sex. Where available, HLA class I and class II types were taken from metadata supplied by the sample provider and were not determined by assay-based typing.

There are 16 amino acids in the CDR3, from cysteine to phenylalanine inclusive. Only the CDR3 DNA is retained, 48 bases long and in frame from the first base. The junction shows trimming of 2 bases on V and 6 bases on J, plus 16 bases between the germline ends. Reading the germline V gene (reference sequence) gives CDR1 LNHDA and CDR2 SQIVND. The study at large found these results: The amount of clinical and demographic metadata varied by source and participant and was provided uncurated.

The collaborating institutions used their own protocols to collect whole blood in K2EDTA tubes. For TCRbeta analysis, collaborators shipped samples as frozen whole blood, isolated PBMCs, or DNA extracted from either of those sample types. The immunoSEQ Assay, a bias-controlled multiplex PCR, was used to amplify TCRbeta CDR3 regions from genomic DNA. Per the original workflow: Nucleated cell counts per sample were estimated from amplification of reference gene primers within the assay. To quantify the absolute abundance of each unique TCRbeta CDR3 rearrangement, sequence reads were collapsed and filtered. For each sample, productive Simpson clonality was calculated as the square root of Simpson's diversity index across productive rearrangements. As stored in TCRdb, this immuneACCESS dataset retains in-frame rearrangements with V and J assigned. A fraction of the clones does not appear; measured against another copy, unresolved V genes explain less than half of the discrepancy, and the remainder lacks a known reason. Clone size and V and J calls were adopted from that table, with D and trimming inferred from the DNA. The sample records under 300,000 clones, roughly 80% of which are singletons. The ten largest clones take up less than 3.5% of the sample.

Specimen: peripheral blood. This clonotype was sampled from a woman aged 18-30 years with acute or convalescent COVID-19. The rearranged chain carries TRBV19 and TRBJ2-2; a confident D gene designation cannot be given. The DNA reads as follows: TGTGCCAGTAGTATACAAAGTCTCCCGGCGGCCGGGGAGCTGTTTTTT. It codes for CASSIQSLPAAGELFF. Beyond the CDR3, the reference TRBV19 and TRBJ2-2 genes provide the residues; the full variable domain reads: DGGITQSPKYLFRKEGQNVTLSCEQNLNHDAMYWYRQDPGQGLRLIYYSQIVNDFQKGDIAEGYSVSREKKESFPLTVTSAQKNPTAFYLCASSIQSLPAAGELFFGEGSRLTVL.